The entry that follows covers one TCR beta chain sequence. The germline CDR1 and CDR2 sequences are SGHRS and YFSETQ. The J segment lost 7 bases and the V segment lost 1 base, leaving 11 bases of the junction unmatched. The CDR3 consists of 16 residues. The data belong to a study of T-cell reconstitution after alpha-beta-depleted transplantation in children. A library of TCRbeta sequences, prepared with unique molecular identifiers, was generated. TCRdb redid the calling of the PCR reads with MiXCR, one entry per CDR3 protein. The data show some 390,000 distinct CDR3 sequences, 20% seen once. The rearrangement joins TRBV5-1 to TRBJ2-1, with 7 bases fitting TRBD1. The clonotype originates from a human donor who donated a stem cell graft to a child with acute myeloid leukemia. Source: PBMCs from the stem cell graft donor, taken from the stem cell graft. The CDR3 is CASSLRQGVVGNEQFF. CDR3 DNA sequence: TGCGCCAGCAGCTTGAGACAGGGCGTAGTGGGGAATGAGCAGTTCTTC.